This T cell receptor (beta chain) was retrieved from a study of blood T cell repertoires in COVID-19. Study summary: Italy, Spain and the United States were the sources of the convalescent and acute COVID-19 samples. Sources were T cells, B-cell-depleted T cells, or PBMCs; the material itself was cDNA or gDNA.

As originally analysed: How many nucleated cells were present was estimated from reference gene primer amplification. Method: immunoSEQ multiplex PCR; TCRdb's copy keeps in-frame clones and lacks some. The DNA was the basis for D and trimming; V, J and clone size are from that table. The sample has tens of thousands of clones, 82% seen once. V lost 5 bases to trimming and J lost 2 bases; unmatched junction nucleotides: 8. Germline lookup yields CDR1 LGHDT and CDR2 YNNKEL (reference sequence). The CDR3 has 16 amino acids. Source material: peripheral blood. The TCR originated in a human donor in a cohort sampled during active COVID-19. This sequence joins TRBV3-1 (or the pseudogene TRBV3-2) and TRBJ2-3; 9 bases agree with TRBD2. CDR3 loop: CASSISGRRNTDTQYF. The DNA of the CDR3 is TGTGCCAGCAGCATTAGCGGGAGAAGGAACACAGATACGCAGTATTTT.